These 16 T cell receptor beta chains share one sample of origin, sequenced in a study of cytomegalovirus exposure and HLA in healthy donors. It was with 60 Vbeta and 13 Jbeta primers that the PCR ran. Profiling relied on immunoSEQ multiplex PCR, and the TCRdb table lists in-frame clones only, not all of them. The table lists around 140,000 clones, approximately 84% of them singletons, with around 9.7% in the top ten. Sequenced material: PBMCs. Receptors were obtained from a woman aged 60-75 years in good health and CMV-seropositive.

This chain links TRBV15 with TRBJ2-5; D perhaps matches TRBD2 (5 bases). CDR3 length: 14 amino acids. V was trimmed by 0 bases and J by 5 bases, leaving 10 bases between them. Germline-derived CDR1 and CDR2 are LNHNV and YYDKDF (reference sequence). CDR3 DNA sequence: TGTGCCACCAGCAGAGATCGGGGTGGCGAGACCCAGTACTTC. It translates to CATSRDRGGETQYF.

CDR3 amino acids: CASGELAGSNEQFF. The CDR3 coding sequence is TGTGCCAGCGGGGAACTAGCGGGATCCAATGAGCAGTTCTTC. The chain is built from TRBV27 and TRBJ2-1, with 10 bases identical to TRBD2. CDR1 MNHEY and CDR2 SMNVEV come from the germline V gene (reference sequence). Trimming at V came to 8 bases and at J to 6 bases, leaving 7 bases not matched to a gene. This CDR3 comprises 14 residues.

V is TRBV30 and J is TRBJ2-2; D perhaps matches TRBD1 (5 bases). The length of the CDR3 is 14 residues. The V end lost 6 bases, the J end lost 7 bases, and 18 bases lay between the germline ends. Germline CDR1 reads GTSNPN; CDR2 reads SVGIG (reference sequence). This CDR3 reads CACSIAGFGGELFF. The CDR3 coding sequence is TGTGCCTGTAGTATTGCAGGGTTCGGCGGGGAGCTGTTTTTT.

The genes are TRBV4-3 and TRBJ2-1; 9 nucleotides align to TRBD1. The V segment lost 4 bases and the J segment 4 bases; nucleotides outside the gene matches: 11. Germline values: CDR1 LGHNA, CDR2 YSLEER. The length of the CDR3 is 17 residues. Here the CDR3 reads CASSLSTTGGWYNEQFF. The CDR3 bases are TGCGCCAGCAGCCTTTCGACTACAGGGGGCTGGTACAATGAGCAGTTCTTC.

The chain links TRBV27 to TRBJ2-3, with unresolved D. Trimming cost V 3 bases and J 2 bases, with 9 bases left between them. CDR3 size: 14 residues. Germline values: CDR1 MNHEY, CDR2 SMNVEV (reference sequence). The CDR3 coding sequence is TGTGCCAGCAGTTTTTGGCAGTTCACAGATACGCAGTATTTT. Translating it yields CASSFWQFTDTQYF.

The CDR3 spells CASSPGGTNTGELFF. The CDR3 nucleotides are TGTGCCAGCAGCCCAGGGGGTACGAACACCGGGGAGCTGTTTTTT. The rearrangement uses TRBV7-9 and TRBJ2-2, with 7 bases that match TRBD1. This CDR3 contains 15 residues. Germline V lookup: CDR1 SEHNR, CDR2 FQNEAQ (reference sequence). The ends lost 5 bases at V and 0 bases at J; junction bases unmatched: 3.

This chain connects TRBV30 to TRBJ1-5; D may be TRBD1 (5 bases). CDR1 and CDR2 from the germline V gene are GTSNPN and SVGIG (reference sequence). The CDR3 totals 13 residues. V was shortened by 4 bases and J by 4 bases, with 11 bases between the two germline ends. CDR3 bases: TGTGCCTGGAACTCTCAGGGAAATCAGCCCCAGCATTTT. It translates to CAWNSQGNQPQHF. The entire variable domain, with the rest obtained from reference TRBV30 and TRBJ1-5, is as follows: SQTIHQWPATLVQPVGSPLSLECTVEGTSNPNLYWYRQAAGRGLQLLFYSVGIGQISSEVPQNLSASRPQDRQFILSSKKLLLSDSGFYLCAWNSQGNQPQHFGDGTRLSIL.

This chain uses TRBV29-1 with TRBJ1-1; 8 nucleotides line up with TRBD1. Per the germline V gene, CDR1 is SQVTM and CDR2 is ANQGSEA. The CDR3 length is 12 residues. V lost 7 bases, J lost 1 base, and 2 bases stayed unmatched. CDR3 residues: CSGDRGNTEAFF. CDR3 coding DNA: TGCAGCGGCGACAGGGGGAACACTGAAGCTTTCTTT.

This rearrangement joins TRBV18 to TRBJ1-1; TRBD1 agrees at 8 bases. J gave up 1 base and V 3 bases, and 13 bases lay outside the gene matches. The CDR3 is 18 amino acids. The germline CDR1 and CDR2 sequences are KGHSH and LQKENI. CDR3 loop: CASSPYGQGGLGNTEAFF. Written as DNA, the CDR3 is TGTGCCAGCTCACCCTACGGACAGGGAGGTCTCGGGAACACTGAAGCTTTCTTT.

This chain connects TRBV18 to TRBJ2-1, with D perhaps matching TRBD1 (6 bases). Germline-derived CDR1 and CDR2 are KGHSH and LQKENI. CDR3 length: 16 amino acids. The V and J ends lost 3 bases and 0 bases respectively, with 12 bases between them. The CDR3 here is CASSPRGDISYNEQFF. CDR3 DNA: TGTGCCAGCTCACCCAGGGGAGACATCTCCTACAATGAGCAGTTCTTC.

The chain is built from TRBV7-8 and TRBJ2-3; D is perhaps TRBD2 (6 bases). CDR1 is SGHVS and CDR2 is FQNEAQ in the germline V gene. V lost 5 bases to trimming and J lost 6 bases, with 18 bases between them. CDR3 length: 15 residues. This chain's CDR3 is CASSPVEGREDTQYF. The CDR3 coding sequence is TGTGCCAGCAGCCCTGTGGAGGGGCGAGAGGATACGCAGTATTTT.

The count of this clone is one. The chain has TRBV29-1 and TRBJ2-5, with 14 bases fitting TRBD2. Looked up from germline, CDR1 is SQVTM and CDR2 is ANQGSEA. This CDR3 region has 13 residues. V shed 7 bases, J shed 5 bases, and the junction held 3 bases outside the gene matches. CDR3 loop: CSAGLAGGETQYF. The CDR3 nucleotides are TGCAGCGCCGGACTAGCGGGGGGTGAGACCCAGTACTTC.

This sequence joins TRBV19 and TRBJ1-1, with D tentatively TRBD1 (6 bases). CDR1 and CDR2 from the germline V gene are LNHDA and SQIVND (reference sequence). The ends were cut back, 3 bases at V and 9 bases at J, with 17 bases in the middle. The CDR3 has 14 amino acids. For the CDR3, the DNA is TGTGCCAGTAGTATTTCCCCGGGACAACGACAAGCTTTCTTT. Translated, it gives CASSISPGQRQAFF.

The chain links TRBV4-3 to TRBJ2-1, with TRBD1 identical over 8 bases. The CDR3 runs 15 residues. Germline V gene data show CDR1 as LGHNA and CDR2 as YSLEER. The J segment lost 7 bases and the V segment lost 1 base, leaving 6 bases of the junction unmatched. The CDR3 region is CASSQVWTGRNEQFF. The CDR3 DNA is TGCGCCAGCAGCCAAGTATGGACAGGGAGGAATGAGCAGTTCTTC.

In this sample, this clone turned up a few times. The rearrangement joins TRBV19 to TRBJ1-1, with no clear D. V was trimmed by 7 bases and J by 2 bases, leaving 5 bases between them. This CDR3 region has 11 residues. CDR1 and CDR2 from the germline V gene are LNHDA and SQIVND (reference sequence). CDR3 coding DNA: TGTGCCAGTAACTCAAACACTGAAGCTTTCTTT. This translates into CASNSNTEAFF.

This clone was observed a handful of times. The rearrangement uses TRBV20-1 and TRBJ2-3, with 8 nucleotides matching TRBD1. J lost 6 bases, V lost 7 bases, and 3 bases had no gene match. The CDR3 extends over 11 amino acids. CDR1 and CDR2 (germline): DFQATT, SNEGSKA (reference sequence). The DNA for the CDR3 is TGCAGTGACAGGGGGAGTGATACGCAGTATTTT. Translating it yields CSDRGSDTQYF.